This T cell receptor (beta chain) came from a study of cytomegalovirus exposure and HLA in healthy donors. The PCR employed 60 Vbeta primers together with 13 Jbeta primers. Here immunoSEQ multiplex PCR was the method, and the copy in TCRdb shows in-frame clones only, minus some. The repertoire holds around 190,000 clones, with 86% as singletons. This clonotype was obtained from a woman in her 30s in good health and CMV-seronegative. The material sequenced was PBMCs.

The CDR3 loop is CASSSLRGTEEQYF. The CDR3 region has the DNA TGTGCCAGCAGCTCTCTCCGGGGGACGGAGGAGCAGTACTTC. The J gene is TRBJ2-7, the V gene TRBV5-5; tentative D call: TRBD2 (6 bases). The CDR3 totals 14 residues. CDR1 SGHKS and CDR2 YYEKEE come from the germline V gene (reference sequence). Between the trimmed V and J ends, which lost 3 bases and 7 bases, there was a span of 17 bases.